These 29 T cell receptor beta chains share one sample of origin, sequenced in a study of human T cells and chemical hapten exposure. TCRdb reanalysed the RACE reads using MiXCR and keeps one entry per CDR3 protein. Altogether under 40,000 distinct CDR3 sequences are present, 10% to 15% being singletons, with the ten largest covering roughly 1.9%. Noted time point: pre-sensitization, week 0. Documented treatment: therapeutic diphenylcyclopropenone sensitization with weekly scalp DPC. Extraction of total RNA was performed on unfractionated whole blood. The input for sequencing was whole blood, taken in connection with sensitization to the hapten diphenylcyclopropenone (DPC). The receptors here all came from a woman in her forties with alopecia areata. Some clones in this sample may be carry-over from other donors' samples.

The V gene is TRBV20-1, the J gene TRBJ2-4, with a possible D match to TRBD2 (6 bases). This CDR3 contains 15 residues. V lost 2 bases, J lost 6 bases, and 17 bases lay in between. CDR1 is DFQATT and CDR2 is SNEGSKA in the germline V gene (reference sequence). The CDR3 here is CSARKSGAGVNIQYF. The CDR3 DNA follows: TGCAGTGCTAGAAAAAGTGGAGCGGGCGTAAACATTCAGTACTTC.

This clonotype appeared many times. The chain links TRBV18 to TRBJ2-5; maybe TRBD1 (5 bases). In germline, CDR1 is KGHSH, CDR2 LQKENI. The CDR3 runs 15 residues. Trimming stripped 3 bases from V and 4 bases from J, with 15 bases between. The CDR3 DNA follows: TGTGCCAGCTCACCCCGATCAGGGTCGGGAGAGACCCAGTACTTC. Protein product: CASSPRSGSGETQYF.

Details on this clonotype: Just one base apart from a much larger clone, this may be a read error. V is TRBV4-1 and J is TRBJ1-4; TRBD1 matches at 7 bases. V dropped 3 bases and J dropped 6; count of bases not matched to a gene: 16. The CDR3 loop spans 18 amino acids. Germline values: CDR1 MGHRA, CDR2 YSYEKL. The CDR3 DNA reads as TGCGCCAGCAGCCATGCACACCTAAGGGGGCGCCCCGATGAAAAACTGTTTTTT. Amino acid sequence: CASSHAHLRGRPDEKLFF.

This clonotype was counted only a few times. The chain carries TRBV28 and TRBJ1-1; possibly TRBD1 for D (6 bases). This CDR3 contains 14 residues. V shed 10 bases and J shed 5 bases, with 20 bases lying between them. Germline assignment: CDR1 MDHEN and CDR2 SYDVKM. The CDR3, as DNA: TGTGCCACGCATCTGGCAGGGGCTTTGACTGAAGCTTTCTTT. Translation: CATHLAGALTEAFF.

This chain joins TRBV5-4 and TRBJ2-7; 8 positions agree with TRBD1. V shed 5 bases, J shed 4 bases, and the junction held 11 bases outside the gene matches. CDR1 SGHNT and CDR2 YYREEE come from the germline V gene (reference sequence). The CDR3 consists of 15 residues. Here the CDR3 reads CASSRGGTGTYEQYF. Here the CDR3 DNA reads TGTGCCAGCAGTCGGGGCGGGACAGGAACGTACGAGCAGTACTTC.

The sample holds many counts of this clonotype. CDR3 DNA: TGTGCCAGCACTTCTCCCGTTGAGGGGGGGGTCACAGATACGCAGTATTTT. Its translation: CASTSPVEGGVTDTQYF. The chain links TRBV5-6 to TRBJ2-3; possibly TRBD2 for D (7 bases). V was shortened by 6 bases and J by 2 bases, with 22 bases between the two germline ends. The CDR3 is 17 amino acids. CDR1 is SGHDT, CDR2 YYEEEE, per germline.

This clonotype appeared a few times. The chain joins TRBV29-1 to TRBJ2-1, with D perhaps being TRBD1 or TRBD2 (6 bases each). The CDR3 extends over 12 amino acids. V shed 3 bases and J shed 6 bases, with 9 bases lying between them. Germline V gene lookup returns CDR1 SQVTM and CDR2 ANQGSEA. The chain's CDR3 is CSVDGGGNEQFF. CDR3 nucleotide sequence: TGCAGCGTTGACGGAGGGGGCAATGAGCAGTTCTTC.

The chain employs TRBV28 and TRBJ2-3; unclear D gene. The V end was cut by 6 bases, the J end by 0 bases, with 4 bases between. Germline CDR1 and CDR2: MDHEN and SYDVKM. The CDR3 covers 12 residues. The CDR3 DNA is TGTGCCAGCAGGATGAGCACAGATACGCAGTATTTT. This encodes CASRMSTDTQYF.

The V call is TRBV27, the J call TRBJ2-7; possible D gene TRBD2, 6 bases. The CDR3 contains 15 residues. V was clipped by 0 bases and J by 0 bases, with 9 bases between them. Germline loops: CDR1 MNHEY, CDR2 SMNVEV (reference sequence). CDR3 in amino acids: CASSLSLGGSYEQYF. CDR3 nucleotide sequence: TGTGCCAGCAGTTTATCGTTGGGGGGCTCCTACGAGCAGTACTTC.

This clonotype came up many times. The chain combines TRBV4-3 with TRBJ1-5, with unresolved D. Germline CDR1 reads LGHNA; CDR2 reads YSLEER. This CDR3 has 13 amino acids. The V end lost 0 bases, the J end lost 2 bases, and 2 bases lay between the germline ends. CDR3 residues: CASSQDGNQPQHF. In DNA form, the CDR3 reads TGCGCCAGCAGCCAAGATGGCAATCAGCCCCAGCATTTT.

Ten or more counts support this clonotype. The chain links TRBV6-6 to TRBJ2-7, with D perhaps TRBD2 (7 bases). The CDR3 runs 15 residues. CDR1 is MNHNY, CDR2 SVGAGI, per germline (reference sequence). V lost 0 bases to trimming and J lost 6 bases, with 15 bases between them. CDR3 in amino acids: CASSYSDPGGVEQYF. Written as DNA, the CDR3 is TGTGCCAGCAGTTACTCTGACCCGGGGGGCGTCGAGCAGTACTTC.

This rearrangement joins TRBV9 to TRBJ2-3; D unclear. Trimming pared 4 bases from V and 0 bases from J, leaving 9 bases between. Germline V lookup: CDR1 SGDLS, CDR2 YYNGEE. This CDR3 is 14 amino acids long. In DNA form, the CDR3 reads TGTGCCAGCAGCCCCCCGACTAGCACAGATACGCAGTATTTT. Its protein is CASSPPTSTDTQYF.

This clonotype showed up many times. The chain employs TRBV10-1 and TRBJ1-1; D is uncertain. The CDR3 loop spans 13 amino acids. Trimming removed 4 bases at V and 2 bases at J, with 8 bases between. Germline loops: CDR1 WNHNN, CDR2 SYGVQD (reference sequence). CDR3 nucleotides: TGCGCCAGCAGTGTTAACAAAAACACTGAAGCTTTCTTT. It codes for CASSVNKNTEAFF.

As for this clonotype: The CDR3 does not close with the conserved phenylalanine or tryptophan, likely indicating a read error. The limits of the CDR3 on the DNA are not certain, so only TCRdb's listed CDR3 is given. The chain carries TRBV28 and TRBJ2-1; the tabulated D call, TRBD2, remains unverified against the DNA. The germline CDR1 and CDR2 sequences are MDHEN and SYDVKM. Termini included, the CDR3 measures 13 amino acids. The CDR3 loop is CASSLEASFTITL.

The sample holds many counts of this clonotype. Its ends do not fully match the called genes, so a read error is possible. This chain's CDR3 is CASWSEGTRAIF. For the CDR3, the DNA is TGTGCCAGCTGGTCAGAAGGGACTAGGGCGATCTTC. This chain uses TRBV6-5 with TRBJ2-1, with 8 positions matching TRBD2. Germline V gives CDR1 MNHEY, CDR2 SVGAGI. The CDR3 runs 12 residues.

This clonotype was counted at least ten times. V gene TRBV28 combines with J gene TRBJ2-3; TRBD2 matches at 9 bases. Per the germline V gene, CDR1 is MDHEN and CDR2 is SYDVKM. V lost 4 bases and J lost 6; bases outside the gene matches: 14. The CDR3 is 17 amino acids. For the CDR3, the DNA is TGTGCCAGCAGTTCCGCCCCGGGCGGGGGGGCCGCGGATACGCAGTATTTT. This codes for CASSSAPGGGAADTQYF.

In its sample, this clonotype was seen many times. The CDR3 DNA reads as TGTGCCAGCGGGGATTCGGTGGGACAGCTCTCCTACAATGAGCAGTTCTTC. Amino acids: CASGDSVGQLSYNEQFF. The V and J genes are TRBV5-8 and TRBJ2-1, with 7 positions matching TRBD1. Germline values: CDR1 SGHTS, CDR2 YDEGEE. The CDR3 loop spans 17 amino acids. V gave up 7 bases and J gave up 0 bases; unmatched junction bases: 13.

This clonotype was recorded a few times. V and J are TRBV12-3 or TRBV12-4 and TRBJ2-7; 9 bases are a match to TRBD1. Trimming took 4 bases from V and 10 from J; bases not matched to a gene: 8. This CDR3 spans 13 amino acids. The chain's CDR3 is CASSYIRDRDQYF. In nucleotides, the CDR3 is TGTGCCAGCAGTTACATCCGGGACAGGGACCAGTACTTC.

This clonotype was picked up one time. Just one base apart from a much larger clone, this may be a read error. V and J are TRBV11-2 and TRBJ2-7; the match to TRBD2 covers 15 bases. The CDR3 covers 18 residues. In germline, CDR1 is SGHAT, CDR2 FQNNGV. The CDR3 region has the DNA TGTGTCAGCAGCCCCGAGGGGACTAGCGGGGGGAACTCCTACGAGCAGTACTTC. Translated: CVSSPEGTSGGNSYEQYF.

This chain links TRBV20-1 with TRBJ2-2; D perhaps matches TRBD2 (6 bases). Germline CDR1 is DFQATT and CDR2 is SNEGSKA (reference sequence). CDR3 length: 17 residues. V dropped 0 bases and J dropped 3 bases, with 17 bases sitting between them. The CDR3 coding sequence is TGCAGTGCTAGAGATGCAGGTAGCGGAACTTACACCGGGGAGCTGTTTTTT. It codes for CSARDAGSGTYTGELFF.

This clonotype was seen repeatedly, ten times or more. The chain uses TRBV2 and TRBJ1-2, with unresolved D. CDR3 size: 12 residues. Deletions cut 6 bases from V and 5 bases from J, with 10 bases between. The germline V gene has CDR1 SNHLY and CDR2 FYNNEI. This CDR3 is CASRPMEYGYTF. The CDR3 nucleotides are TGTGCCAGCAGGCCGATGGAGTATGGCTACACCTTC.

This chain links TRBV3-1 with TRBJ2-1; 13 nucleotides line up with TRBD2. The V and J ends lost 4 bases and 7 bases, in that order; junction bases with no gene match: 1. The CDR3 covers 14 residues. The V gene's germline CDR1 is LGHDT and CDR2 YNNKEL (reference sequence). CDR3 in DNA: TGTGCCAGCAGCCTACTAGCGGGAGGGAATGAGCAGTTCTTC. Its protein product is CASSLLAGGNEQFF.

This clonotype was counted many times. The chain has TRBV7-6 and TRBJ1-1; 9 nucleotides agree with TRBD1. CDR1 is SGHVS and CDR2 is FNYEAQ in the germline V gene. CDR3 size: 17 residues. V lost 2 bases and J lost 0; bases outside the gene matches: 7. CDR3 DNA: TGTGCCAGCAGCTTATTCGGGACAGGGTACATGAACACTGAAGCTTTCTTT. It encodes CASSLFGTGYMNTEAFF.

Only a few counts were recorded for this clonotype. The chain links TRBV28 to TRBJ2-7, with a weak D call TRBD2 (6 bases). The V gene lost 10 bases and the J gene lost 2 bases, with 15 bases spanning the gap. Per the germline V gene, CDR1 is MDHEN and CDR2 is SYDVKM. The CDR3 totals 13 residues. The CDR3 sequence: CAISLTGAYEQYF. CDR3 nucleotide sequence: TGTGCCATTTCACTTACGGGGGCCTACGAGCAGTACTTC. Filled out from reference TRBV28 and TRBJ2-7, the complete variable domain reads DVKVTQSSRYLVKRTGEKVFLECVQDMDHENMFWYRQDPGLGLRLIYFSYDVKMKEKGDIPEGYSVSREKKERFSLILESASTNQTSMYLCAISLTGAYEQYFGPGTRLTVT.

This clonotype came up many times. The genes are TRBV20-1 and TRBJ2-7, with 7 bases matching TRBD2. The CDR3 is made up of 14 amino acids. V shed 3 bases and J 1 base; nucleotides not matched to a gene: 6. Germline V gives CDR1 DFQATT, CDR2 SNEGSKA (reference sequence). In DNA form, the CDR3 reads TGCAGTGCTAGCGGTACAGCGGGGTCCTACGAGCAGTACTTC. Its protein is CSASGTAGSYEQYF.

This clonotype came up a few times. The rearrangement joins TRBV5-1 to TRBJ2-7; 12 nucleotides line up with TRBD1. The trim removed 2 bases at V and 0 bases at J, leaving 9 bases unmatched. CDR1 and CDR2 (germline): SGHRS, YFSETQ. The CDR3 totals 18 residues. This chain's CDR3 is CASSLGTGGIRASYEQYF. The CDR3 DNA is TGCGCCAGCAGCTTAGGGACAGGGGGCATTCGGGCCTCCTACGAGCAGTACTTC.

Many counts were recorded for this clonotype. The gene calls are TRBV6-1 and TRBJ1-5; D not resolved. The V end lost 7 bases, the J end lost 0 bases, and 13 bases lay between the germline ends. The CDR3 spans 15 residues. Per the germline V gene, CDR1 is MNHNS and CDR2 is SASEGT. The CDR3 loop is CASTPATASNQPQHF. In DNA, the CDR3 is TGTGCCAGCACACCAGCGACGGCTAGCAATCAGCCCCAGCATTTT.

This clonotype was detected ten times or more. The V and J genes are TRBV11-3 and TRBJ2-1; a weak D match, TRBD1 (6 bases). The germline V gene encodes CDR1 SGHNT and CDR2 YENEEA. V was pared by 5 bases and J by 7 bases, with 18 bases between. The length of the CDR3 is 15 residues. CDR3 sequence (DNA): TGTGCCAGCAGCGCCAGATGGGGGCCGGAAAATGAGCAGTTCTTC. Amino acids: CASSARWGPENEQFF.

This clonotype was recorded many times. The chain is built from TRBV19 and TRBJ1-4; D is unresolved. Germline V gene data show CDR1 as LNHDA and CDR2 as SQIVND (reference sequence). With 3 bases removed from V and 7 bases from J, the gap between germline ends came to 15 bases. The CDR3 is 15 amino acids. Here the CDR3 reads CASSMTSTGSEKLFF. In DNA form, the CDR3 reads TGTGCCAGTAGTATGACTTCCACCGGGTCTGAAAAACTGTTTTTT.